The 31 T cell receptor beta chains below were found in one sample sequenced in a study of OX40 agonist ivuxolimab in advanced cancers. Assay used: immunoSEQ multiplex PCR; TCRdb lists only in-frame clones, some missing. The repertoire includes 130,000 or so clones, roughly 93% of them detected once, and over 0.15% sits in the top ten. This specimen consisted of CD4+ or CD8+ T cells sorted from blood, obtained in a trial of the OX40 agonist ivuxolimab. The receptors derive from an adult with an advanced solid tumor such as melanoma, head and neck, liver or kidney cancer.

Comments on this clone: The germline gene is not matched at one end of the junction; a read error may be the cause. The rearrangement links TRBV28 to TRBJ1-4; D unresolved. The CDR3 is 14 residues long. Germline lookup yields CDR1 MDHEN and CDR2 SYDVKM. CDR3 amino acids: CGTGRTTYNEKLFF. CDR3 in DNA: TGCGGAACCGGGCGAACCACTTATAATGAAAAGCTGTTTTTT.

This clone was counted a single time. This chain uses TRBV5-1 with TRBJ2-2; D possibly matches TRBD1 or TRBD2 (5 bases each). CDR1 and CDR2 (germline): SGHRS, YFSETQ. V was pared by 5 bases and J by 0 bases, with 11 bases between. CDR3 length: 15 residues. This CDR3 is CASREDNSNTGELFF. Here the CDR3 DNA reads TGCGCCAGCAGGGAGGACAATTCGAACACCGGGGAGCTGTTTTTT.

The chain employs TRBV28 and TRBJ2-7; 7 positions agree with TRBD2. This CDR3 is 13 amino acids long. The V segment lost 8 bases and the J segment 4 bases; nucleotides outside the gene matches: 8. CDR1 and CDR2 from the germline V gene are MDHEN and SYDVKM. The CDR3 region is CASELGGDYEQYF. The CDR3 DNA follows: TGTGCCAGCGAATTGGGGGGGGATTACGAGCAGTACTTC.

Only one count was recorded for this clone. The chain recombines TRBV28 with TRBJ2-2; 10 nucleotides agree with TRBD2. The CDR3 is 16 amino acids. After removal of 6 bases from V and 6 bases from J, the junction contained 10 bases not matched to a gene. Germline V gene data show CDR1 as MDHEN and CDR2 as SYDVKM. The CDR3 loop is CASSLLSGGAAGELFF. The DNA of the CDR3 is TGTGCCAGCAGCCTCCTCAGCGGGGGGGCCGCCGGGGAGCTGTTTTTT.

This clone was counted only a few times. One junction end does not reproduce the germline sequence, and a read error may be involved. The chain recombines TRBV18 with TRBJ2-2, with no clear D. Germline V gene lookup returns CDR1 KGHSH and CDR2 LQKENI. The CDR3 has 16 amino acids. The CDR3 sequence is CASSPPGTVLTGELFF. The CDR3 region has the DNA TGTGCCAGCTCCCCACCTGGTACAGTCCTCACCGGGGAGCTGTTTTTT.

The genes are TRBV7-9 and TRBJ2-3, with unresolved D. The length of the CDR3 is 17 residues. Germline V gene sequence: CDR1 SEHNR, CDR2 FQNEAQ (reference sequence). With 3 bases removed from V and 0 bases from J, the gap between germline ends came to 16 bases. The CDR3, as DNA: TGTGCCAGCAGCTTGGGCGTGAATCCTTCTAGCACAGATACGCAGTATTTT. This gives the protein CASSLGVNPSSTDTQYF.

The chain is built from TRBV19 and TRBJ2-7, with D tentatively TRBD2 (6 bases). The CDR3 length is 14 residues. Per germline, CDR1 LNHDA and CDR2 SQIVND (reference sequence). V lost 3 bases and J lost 6, with 15 bases in between. The CDR3: CASSIGGLGAEQYF. As DNA, the CDR3 is TGTGCCAGTAGTATCGGAGGGCTCGGCGCCGAGCAGTACTTC.

The chain combines TRBV11-2 with TRBJ1-1; D is unclear. CDR3 length equals 13 residues. V was pared by 4 bases and J by 1 base, with 7 bases between. Germline V gives CDR1 SGHAT, CDR2 FQNNGV. This chain's CDR3 is CASSYGRNTEAFF. The CDR3, as DNA: TGTGCCAGCAGCTACGGACGGAACACTGAAGCTTTCTTT. Drawing the rest from reference TRBV11-2 and TRBJ1-1, the complete variable domain is EAGVAQSPRYKIIEKRQSVAFWCNPISGHATLYWYQQILGQGPKLLIQFQNNGVVDDSQLPKDRFSAERLKGVDSTLKIQPAKLEDSAVYLCASSYGRNTEAFFGQGTRLTVV.

The chain combines TRBV6-1 with TRBJ2-7; TRBD1 agrees at 10 bases. Germline V gene lookup returns CDR1 MNHNS and CDR2 SASEGT. The CDR3 loop spans 13 amino acids. V shed 8 bases, J shed 2 bases, and the junction held 3 bases outside the gene matches. CDR3 sequence: CASRDRGPYEQYF. CDR3 nucleotide sequence: TGTGCCAGCCGGGACAGGGGCCCCTACGAGCAGTACTTC.

V and J are TRBV28 and TRBJ1-1; D ambiguous. The CDR3 covers 14 residues. Germline V lookup: CDR1 MDHEN, CDR2 SYDVKM. The germline V and J ends were trimmed by 5 bases and 3 bases, with 13 bases remaining between them. The CDR3 bases are TGTGCCAGCAGTCCCCGGGCCGGGCACACTGAAGCTTTCTTT. This codes for CASSPRAGHTEAFF.

This clone was seen more than once but under ten times. V and J are TRBV7-6 and TRBJ1-2; D not resolved. Trimming removed 5 bases at V and 1 base at J, with 5 bases between. Germline V gene sequence: CDR1 SGHVS, CDR2 FNYEAQ. This CDR3 has 12 amino acids. The CDR3 region is CASSPINYGYTF. The CDR3 DNA follows: TGTGCCAGCAGCCCAATTAACTATGGCTACACCTTC.

The gene calls are TRBV18 and TRBJ1-2; D is perhaps TRBD1 (5 bases). The CDR3 sequence is 13 residues long. The V and J ends lost 3 bases and 5 bases respectively, with 10 bases between them. CDR1 is KGHSH, CDR2 LQKENI, per germline. In DNA form, the CDR3 reads TGTGCCAGCTCACCCTCGCGGGGGTATGGCTACACCTTC. It yields the protein CASSPSRGYGYTF.

The CDR3 region has the DNA TGTGCCAGCAGTTTAGTATCCGAAAAACTGTTTTTT. It translates to CASSLVSEKLFF. V usage is TRBV28 and J usage is TRBJ1-4, with D hard to call. From germline, CDR1 is MDHEN and CDR2 SYDVKM. This CDR3 contains 12 residues. Trimming left V 2 bases short and J 8 bases short, with 6 bases between.

The V call is TRBV10-3, the J call TRBJ2-5; 12 positions match TRBD2. Trimming took 2 bases from V and 4 from J; bases not matched to a gene: 5. The CDR3 sequence is 16 residues long. Looked up from germline, CDR1 is ENHRY and CDR2 is SYGVKD. The chain's CDR3 is CAISETSGLAGETQYF. As DNA, the CDR3 is TGTGCCATCAGTGAGACCTCGGGACTAGCGGGAGAGACCCAGTACTTC.

This chain joins TRBV28 and TRBJ2-5; maybe TRBD2 (6 bases). V shed 7 bases and J shed 2 bases, with 20 bases lying between them. The germline CDR1 and CDR2 sequences are MDHEN and SYDVKM. The CDR3 is 16 amino acids. The CDR3 bases are TGTGCCAGCACCCGAGGGGTAGCGGACTATCAAGAGACCCAGTACTTC. Protein product: CASTRGVADYQETQYF.

In its sample, this clone was seen once. V gene TRBV11-2 combines with J gene TRBJ2-7; D is perhaps TRBD1 or TRBD2 (5 bases each). The CDR3 covers 15 residues. V was clipped by 0 bases and J by 7 bases, with 16 bases between them. Per the germline V gene, CDR1 is SGHAT and CDR2 is FQNNGV. The DNA for the CDR3 is TGTGCCAGCAGCTTAGAGGGGGTTCGAGGTTGGGAGCAGTACTTC. Translated, it gives CASSLEGVRGWEQYF.

This rearrangement joins TRBV6-1 to TRBJ1-5, with a weak D call TRBD1 (5 bases). CDR3 length equals 14 residues. Trimming pared 0 bases from V and 2 bases from J, leaving 5 bases between. Germline CDR1 is MNHNS and CDR2 is SASEGT. The CDR3 region has the DNA TGTGCCAGCAGTGAAGCGGGGGGCAATCAGCCCCAGCATTTT. The encoded protein is CASSEAGGNQPQHF.

The gene calls are TRBV27 and TRBJ2-3; the D gene is possibly TRBD1 (6 bases). In germline, CDR1 is MNHEY, CDR2 SMNVEV (reference sequence). This CDR3 is built from 17 residues. Trimming shortened V by 3 bases and J by 2 bases, and 18 bases separated the two germline ends. The CDR3, as DNA: TGTGCCAGCAGTTTTGGGGGCGGAGTACTTCTCACAGATACGCAGTATTTT. This translates into CASSFGGGVLLTDTQYF.

J is TRBJ1-1 and V is TRBV9; D may be TRBD1 (5 bases). V was shortened by 4 bases and J by 6 bases, with 19 bases between the two germline ends. In germline, CDR1 is SGDLS, CDR2 YYNGEE. This CDR3 comprises 15 residues. The CDR3 loop is CASSPRANGGAEAFF. CDR3 DNA: TGTGCCAGCAGCCCCCGCGCAAACGGGGGGGCTGAAGCTTTCTTT.

Turning to this clone: At the DNA level, this CDR3 is encoded by other sequences in the same sample as well. The chain uses TRBV9 and TRBJ2-1, with 8 positions matching TRBD1. This CDR3 spans 15 amino acids. CDR1 SGDLS and CDR2 YYNGEE come from the germline V gene. The V segment lost 0 bases and the J segment 4 bases; nucleotides outside the gene matches: 3. CDR3 protein: CASSVEGTGYNEQFF. Here the CDR3 DNA reads TGTGCCAGCAGCGTAGAGGGGACAGGATACAATGAGCAGTTCTTC.

This sequence joins TRBV5-1 and TRBJ2-2; D may correspond to TRBD1 or TRBD2 (6 bases each). V gave up 2 bases and J gave up 7 bases, with 15 bases separating them. Germline V gene data show CDR1 as SGHRS and CDR2 as YFSETQ. This CDR3 comprises 15 residues. The CDR3 reads CASSFTGAEVGELFF. The CDR3 DNA reads TGCGCCAGCAGCTTTACGGGGGCGGAGGTCGGGGAGCTGTTTTTT.

CDR3 protein: CASSLKGGDPTDTQYF. The CDR3 nucleotides read TGTGCCAGCAGCTTAAAGGGGGGGGATCCCACAGATACGCAGTATTTT. V is TRBV7-3 and J is TRBJ2-3, with D perhaps matching TRBD2 (7 bases). The V end was cut by 1 base, the J end by 2 bases, with 13 bases between. This CDR3 contains 16 residues. The V gene's germline CDR1 is SGHTA and CDR2 FQGTGA.

A single count supports this clone. The rearrangement links TRBV7-6 to TRBJ2-6, with TRBD1 as a possible D gene (6 bases). V lost 2 bases, J lost 4 bases, and 24 bases lay in between. The CDR3 loop spans 20 amino acids. Germline CDR1 reads SGHVS; CDR2 reads FNYEAQ. This CDR3 is CASSLTLPGQKGTGANVLTF. CDR3 sequence (DNA): TGTGCCAGCAGCTTAACCCTTCCGGGACAAAAAGGTACCGGGGCCAACGTCCTGACTTTC.

In this sample, this clone turned up once. The rearrangement joins TRBV14 to TRBJ2-1; D gene ambiguous. CDR1 is SGHDN, CDR2 FVKESK, per germline. This CDR3 region has 13 residues. The V and J ends lost 2 bases and 4 bases respectively, with 6 bases between them. The CDR3 is CASSQQVYNEQFF. As DNA, the CDR3 is TGTGCCAGCAGCCAACAGGTATACAATGAGCAGTTCTTC.

This sequence joins TRBV9 and TRBJ2-2; D is possibly TRBD2 (6 bases). V lost 3 bases and J 5 bases, leaving 11 bases between the germline ends. The germline V gene has CDR1 SGDLS and CDR2 YYNGEE. The CDR3 covers 14 residues. The CDR3 DNA reads TGTGCCAGCAGCGCTCGGGAGACAACCGGGGAGCTGTTTTTT. Protein sequence: CASSARETTGELFF.

The J gene is TRBJ1-4, the V gene TRBV9; no firm D call. The germline V and J ends were trimmed by 0 bases and 0 bases, with 9 bases remaining between them. The CDR3 extends over 16 amino acids. Germline CDR1 and CDR2: SGDLS and YYNGEE. Written as DNA, the CDR3 is TGTGCCAGCAGCGTAGGTCACAGTGCAACTAATGAAAAACTGTTTTTT. The encoded protein is CASSVGHSATNEKLFF. Filled out from reference TRBV9 and TRBJ1-4, the complete variable domain reads DSGVTQTPKHLITATGQRVTLRCSPRSGDLSVYWYQQSLDQGLQFLIQYYNGEERAKGNILERFSAQQFPDLHSELNLSSLELGDSALYFCASSVGHSATNEKLFFGSGTQLSVL.

The chain joins TRBV7-2 to TRBJ1-1; 7 bases match TRBD1. With V trimmed by 5 bases and J by 6 bases, 21 bases remained unmatched. The germline V gene has CDR1 SGHTA and CDR2 FQGNSA. CDR3 length equals 18 residues. CDR3 sequence: CASSRPPDRSFYGSEAFF. As DNA, the CDR3 is TGTGCCAGCAGCCGCCCCCCGGACAGGTCTTTTTACGGGTCTGAAGCTTTCTTT.

J is TRBJ2-1 and V is TRBV6-1; D perhaps matches TRBD2 (5 bases). V lost 7 bases and J lost 4, with 17 bases in between. Germline assignment: CDR1 MNHNS and CDR2 SASEGT. This CDR3 has 15 amino acids. CDR3 protein: CASKEEATYYNEQFF. CDR3 sequence (DNA): TGTGCCAGCAAAGAGGAGGCTACCTATTACAATGAGCAGTTCTTC.

J is TRBJ1-5 and V is TRBV4-2, with 9 bases fitting TRBD1. From germline, CDR1 is LGHNA and CDR2 YNFKEQ. CDR3 length: 16 amino acids. The V gene end was trimmed by 1 base and the J gene end by 4 bases; junction bases not matched to a gene: 5. CDR3 loop: CASSQADDRGNQPQHF. CDR3 in DNA: TGTGCCAGCAGCCAAGCTGACGACAGGGGGAATCAGCCCCAGCATTTT.

The J gene is TRBJ1-1, the V gene TRBV27; tentatively, D is TRBD1 (5 bases). Germline V gene lookup returns CDR1 MNHEY and CDR2 SMNVEV (reference sequence). This CDR3 spans 17 amino acids. Trimming left V 5 bases short and J 0 bases short, with 19 bases between. In DNA form, the CDR3 reads TGTGCCAGCAGTAAGGGGAGGGGATCGGCGATGAACACTGAAGCTTTCTTT. It yields the protein CASSKGRGSAMNTEAFF.

V is TRBV5-1 and J is TRBJ1-4; D is unclear. The CDR3 sequence is 15 residues long. V lost 0 bases to trimming and J lost 0 bases, with 6 bases between them. CDR1 and CDR2 from the germline V gene are SGHRS and YFSETQ. CDR3 in amino acids: CASSLESATNEKLFF. CDR3 DNA: TGCGCCAGCAGCTTGGAGTCCGCAACTAATGAAAAACTGTTTTTT.